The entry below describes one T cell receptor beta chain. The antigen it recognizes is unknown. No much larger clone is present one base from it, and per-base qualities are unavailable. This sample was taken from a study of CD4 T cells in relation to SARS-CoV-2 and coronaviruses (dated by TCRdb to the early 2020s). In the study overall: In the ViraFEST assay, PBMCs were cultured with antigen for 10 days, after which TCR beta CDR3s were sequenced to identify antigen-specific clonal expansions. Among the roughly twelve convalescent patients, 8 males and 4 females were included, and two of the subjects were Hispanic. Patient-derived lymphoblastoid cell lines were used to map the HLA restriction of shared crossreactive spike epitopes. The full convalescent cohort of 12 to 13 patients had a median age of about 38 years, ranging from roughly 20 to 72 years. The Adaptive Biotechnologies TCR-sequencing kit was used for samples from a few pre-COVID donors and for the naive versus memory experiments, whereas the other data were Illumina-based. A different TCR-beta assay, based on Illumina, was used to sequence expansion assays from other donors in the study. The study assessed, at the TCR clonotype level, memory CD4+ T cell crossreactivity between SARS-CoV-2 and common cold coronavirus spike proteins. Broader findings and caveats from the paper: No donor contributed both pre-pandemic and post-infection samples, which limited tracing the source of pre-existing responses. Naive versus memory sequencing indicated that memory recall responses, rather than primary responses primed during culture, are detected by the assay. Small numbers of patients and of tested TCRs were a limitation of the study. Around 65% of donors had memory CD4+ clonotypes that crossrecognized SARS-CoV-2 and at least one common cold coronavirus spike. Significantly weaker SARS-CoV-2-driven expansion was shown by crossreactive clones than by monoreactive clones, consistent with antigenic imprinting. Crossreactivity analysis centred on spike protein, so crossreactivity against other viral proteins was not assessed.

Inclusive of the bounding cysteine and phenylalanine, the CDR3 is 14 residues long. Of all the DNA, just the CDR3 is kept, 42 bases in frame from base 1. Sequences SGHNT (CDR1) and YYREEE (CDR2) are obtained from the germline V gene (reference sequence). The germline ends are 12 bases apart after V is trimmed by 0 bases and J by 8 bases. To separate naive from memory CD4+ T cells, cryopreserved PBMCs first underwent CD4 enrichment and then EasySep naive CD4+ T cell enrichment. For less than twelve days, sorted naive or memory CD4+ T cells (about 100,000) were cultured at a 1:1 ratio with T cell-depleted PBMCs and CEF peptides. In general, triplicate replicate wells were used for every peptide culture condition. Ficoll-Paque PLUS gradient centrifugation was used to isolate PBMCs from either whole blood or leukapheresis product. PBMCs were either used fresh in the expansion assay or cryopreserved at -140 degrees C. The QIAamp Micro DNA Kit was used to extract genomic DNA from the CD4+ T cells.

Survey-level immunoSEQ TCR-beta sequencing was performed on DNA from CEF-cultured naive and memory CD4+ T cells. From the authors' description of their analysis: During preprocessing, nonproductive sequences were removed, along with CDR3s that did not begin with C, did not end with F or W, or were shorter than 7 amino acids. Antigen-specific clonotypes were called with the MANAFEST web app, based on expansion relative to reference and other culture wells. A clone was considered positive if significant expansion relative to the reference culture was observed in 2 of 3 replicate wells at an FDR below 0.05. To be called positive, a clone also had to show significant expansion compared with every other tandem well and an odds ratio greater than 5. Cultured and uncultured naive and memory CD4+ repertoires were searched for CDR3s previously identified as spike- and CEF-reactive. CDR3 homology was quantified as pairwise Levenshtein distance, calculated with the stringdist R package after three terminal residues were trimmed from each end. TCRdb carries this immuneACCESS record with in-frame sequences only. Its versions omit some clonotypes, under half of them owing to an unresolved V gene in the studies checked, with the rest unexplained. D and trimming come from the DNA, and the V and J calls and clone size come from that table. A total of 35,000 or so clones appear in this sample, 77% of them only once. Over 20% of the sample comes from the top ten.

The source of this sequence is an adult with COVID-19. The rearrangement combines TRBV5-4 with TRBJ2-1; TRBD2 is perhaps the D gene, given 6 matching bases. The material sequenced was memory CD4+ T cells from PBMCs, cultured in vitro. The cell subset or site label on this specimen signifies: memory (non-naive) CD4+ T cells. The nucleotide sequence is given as TGTGCCAGCAGCTTGGAACGGGGGTCCTATGAGCAGTTCTTC. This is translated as CASSLERGSYEQFF.